This entry features one T cell receptor (beta chain) sequence. Measured with immunoSEQ multiplex PCR; TCRdb has only the in-frame clones, and not every one. This table has roughly 62,000 clones, roughly 90% appearing once. The source of the sample is a study of technical replicates of blood from a few donors. Germline-derived CDR1 and CDR2 are SGHRS and YFSETQ. Between the trimmed V and J ends, which lost 4 bases and 6 bases, there was a span of 21 bases. This CDR3 has 16 residues. The sequenced sample was PBMCs. This rearrangement joins TRBV5-1 to TRBJ2-3; perhaps TRBD2 as D (6 bases). The source is a human donor in good health. Some clones in this sample may be carry-over from other donors' samples. The CDR3 protein is CASSDLRSGRLDTQYF. In nucleotides, the CDR3 is TGCGCCAGCAGCGACCTCCGGAGCGGGCGGCTGGATACGCAGTATTTT.